The clone carrying this TCR beta chain was observed a few times. Antigen specificity is unknown. Here immunoSEQ multiplex PCR was the method, and the copy in TCRdb shows in-frame clones only, minus some. The sample contains hundreds of thousands of clones, approximately 74% of which appear only once. With 1 base clipped from V and 4 bases from J, the junction kept 6 bases outside the gene matches. This CDR3 has 16 amino acids. In germline, CDR1 is MGHDK, CDR2 SYGVNS. The data are from a study of shared clonotypes between healthy human individuals. Study overall: Donors were a couple of women and a few men aged 18 to 49.

Findings of the study overall: Clonotypes not shared had lower generation probabilities than those common to all four donors.

The sequence came from a woman in her 30s in good health. Source material: memory CD4+ T cells sorted from blood. Documented subset: CD45RA-negative fraction. The chain links TRBV25-1 to TRBJ2-1; 8 positions match TRBD1. As DNA, the CDR3 is TGTGCCAGCAGTGAATGGGTCAGGGGGCGATACAATGAGCAGTTCTTC. This gives the protein CASSEWVRGRYNEQFF. Full variable domain (remainder filled in from reference TRBV25-1 and TRBJ2-1): EADIYQTPRYLVIGTGKKITLECSQTMGHDKMYWYQQDPGMELHLIHYSYGVNSTEKGDLSSESTVSRIRTEHFPLTLESARPSHTSQYLCASSEWVRGRYNEQFFGPGTRLTVL.